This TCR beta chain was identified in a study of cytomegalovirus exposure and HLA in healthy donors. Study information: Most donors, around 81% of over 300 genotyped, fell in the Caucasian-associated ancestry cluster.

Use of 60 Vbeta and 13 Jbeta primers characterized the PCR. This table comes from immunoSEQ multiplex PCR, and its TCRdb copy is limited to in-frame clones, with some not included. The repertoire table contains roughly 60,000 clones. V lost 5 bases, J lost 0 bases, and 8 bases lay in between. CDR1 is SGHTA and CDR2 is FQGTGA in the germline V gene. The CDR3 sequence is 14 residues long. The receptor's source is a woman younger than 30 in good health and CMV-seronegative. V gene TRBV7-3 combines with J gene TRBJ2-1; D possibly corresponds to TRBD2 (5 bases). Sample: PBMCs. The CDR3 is CASSPGSSYNEQFF. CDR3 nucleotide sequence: TGTGCCAGCAGCCCGGGGAGCTCCTACAATGAGCAGTTCTTC. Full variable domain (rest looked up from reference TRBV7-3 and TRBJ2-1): GAGVSQTPSNKVTEKGKYVELRCDPISGHTALYWYRQSLGQGPEFLIYFQGTGAADDSGLPNDRFFAVRPEGSVSTLKIQRTERGDSAVYLCASSPGSSYNEQFFGPGTRLTVL.